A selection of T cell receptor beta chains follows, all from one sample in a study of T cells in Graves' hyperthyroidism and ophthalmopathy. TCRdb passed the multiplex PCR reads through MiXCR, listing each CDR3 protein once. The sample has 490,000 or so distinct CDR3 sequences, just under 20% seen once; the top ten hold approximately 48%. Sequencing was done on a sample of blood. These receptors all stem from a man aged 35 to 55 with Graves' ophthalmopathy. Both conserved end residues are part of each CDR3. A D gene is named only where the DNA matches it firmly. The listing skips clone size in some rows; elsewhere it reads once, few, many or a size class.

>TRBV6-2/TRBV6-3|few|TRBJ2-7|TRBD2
TGTGCCAGCAGTTACATTCCTAGCGGGAGAGTCAGCTACGAGCAGTACTTC
CASSYIPSGRVSYEQYF
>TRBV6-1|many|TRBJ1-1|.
TGTGCCAGCACCTCGCGGACGGCTTTCTTT
CASTSRTAFF
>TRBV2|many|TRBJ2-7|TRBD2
TGTGCCAGCAGTGAAGCGGGGCTAGCGGGAGTCGAGCAGTACTTC
CASSEAGLAGVEQYF
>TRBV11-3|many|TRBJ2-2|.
TGTGCCAGCAGCTTAGATGGACGGACGATCAACACCGGGGAGCTGTTTTTT
CASSLDGRTINTGELFF
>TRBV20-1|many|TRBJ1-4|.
TGCAGTGCCGCGGTGGAGGGAGTTAATGAAAAACTGTTTTTT
CSAAVEGVNEKLFF
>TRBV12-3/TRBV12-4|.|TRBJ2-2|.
TGTGCCAGCACCCCAGACTGGAACACCGGGGAGCTGTTTTTT
CASTPDWNTGELFF
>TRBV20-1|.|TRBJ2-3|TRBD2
TGCAGTGCTACCAGCGGGGTGACAGATACGCAGTATTTT
CSATSGVTDTQYF
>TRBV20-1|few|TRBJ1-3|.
TGCAGTGCTAGTCCGCCAGGGACTGGAAACACCATATATTTT
CSASPPGTGNTIYF
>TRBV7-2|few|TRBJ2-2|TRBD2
TGTGCCAGTAGTCTCGGGCTAGCGGCGAACACCGGGGAGCTGTTTTTT
CASSLGLAANTGELFF
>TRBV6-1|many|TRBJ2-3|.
TGTGCCAGCAGCTCCGGTAGCCCAGATACGCAGTATTTT
CASSSGSPDTQYF
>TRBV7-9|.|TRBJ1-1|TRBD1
TGTGCCAGCAGCTTGGGGGACAGGGGGCGTGAAGCTTTCTTT
CASSLGDRGREAFF
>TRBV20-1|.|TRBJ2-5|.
TGCAGTGCTAGAGGCCGTCAGACCCAGTACTTC
CSARGRQTQYF
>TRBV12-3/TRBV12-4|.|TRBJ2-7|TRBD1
TGTGCCGGCAGGGACGGGACAGGGGGCGTCGAGCAGTACTTC
CAGRDGTGGVEQYF
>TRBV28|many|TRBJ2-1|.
TGTGCCAGCAGCTTAGTGGGAGGCTACAATGAGCAGTTCTTC
CASSLVGGYNEQFF
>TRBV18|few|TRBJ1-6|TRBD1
TGTGCCAGCTCCCGCGGGACAGGGGATAATTCACCCCTCCACTTT
CASSRGTGDNSPLHF
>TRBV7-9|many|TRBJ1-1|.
TGTGCCAGCAGCTTCAGTTTAGGGATGGGCACTGAAGCTTTCTTT
CASSFSLGMGTEAFF
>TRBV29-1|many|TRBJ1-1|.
TGCAGCGTCCAGGGTATTTCCATGAACACTGAAGCTTTCTTT
CSVQGISMNTEAFF
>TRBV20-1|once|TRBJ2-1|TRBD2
TGCAGTGCGAGCCCGACTATCGGGAGGGCCAGTGAGCAGTTCTTC
CSASPTIGRASEQFF
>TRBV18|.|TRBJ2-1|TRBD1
TGTGCCAGCTCATCGACTCTACCGGGACAGGGGGCGAGTGAGCAGTTCTTC
CASSSTLPGQGASEQFF
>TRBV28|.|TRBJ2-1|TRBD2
TGTGCCAGCAGAGGGACTAGCCACAATGAGCAGTTCTTC
CASRGTSHNEQFF
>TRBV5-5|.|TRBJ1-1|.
TGTGCCAGCAGCTTGCGGGAGACAGGCGGGACTGAAGCTTTCTTT
CASSLRETGGTEAFF
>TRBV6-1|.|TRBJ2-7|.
TGTGCCAGCAGTGATATCACAGGGGAGGGGCAGTACTTC
CASSDITGEGQYF
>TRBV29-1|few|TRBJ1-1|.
TGCAGCGTTGAAGGGGTAGGGGGCACTGAAGCTTTCTTT
CSVEGVGGTEAFF
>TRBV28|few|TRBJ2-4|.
TGTGCCAGCATAGGGGGGGATAATTACATTCAGTACTTC
CASIGGDNYIQYF
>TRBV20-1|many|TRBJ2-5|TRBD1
TGCAGTGCTTACAACCGGGACAGGGGGTCCCAAGAGACCCAGTACTTC
CSAYNRDRGSQETQYF
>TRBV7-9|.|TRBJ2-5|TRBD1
TGTGCCAGCAGCTTAGAAGGGACAGGGAGTGGGTACTTC
CASSLEGTGSGYF
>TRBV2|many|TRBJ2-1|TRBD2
TGTGCCAGCATAACTAGCGGGGTGGATGAGCAGTTCTTC
CASITSGVDEQFF
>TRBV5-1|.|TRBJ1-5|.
TGCGCCAGCAGCCCAGACTTGGGGAGTCAGCCCCAGCATTTT
CASSPDLGSQPQHF
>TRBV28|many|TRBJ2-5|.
TGTGCCAGCAGTTTCTCCCTCAGCGGGTCCCTCGGGGAGACCCAGTACTTC
CASSFSLSGSLGETQYF
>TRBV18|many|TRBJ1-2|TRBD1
TGTGCCAGCTCACCACAGGGGGCGAACTATGGCTACACCTTC
CASSPQGANYGYTF
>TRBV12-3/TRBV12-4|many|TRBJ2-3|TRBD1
TGTGCCAGCACCCTAGCAGGGGGCTACGATACGCAGTATTTT
CASTLAGGYDTQYF
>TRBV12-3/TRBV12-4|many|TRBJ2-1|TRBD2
TGTGCCAGCACCCTACTAGCGGGAGGGCGCAATGAGCAGTTCTTC
CASTLLAGGRNEQFF
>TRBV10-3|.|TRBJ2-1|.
TGTGCCATCAGTGGGGACTCCCGGCCCACCTACAATGAGCAGTTCTTC
CAISGDSRPTYNEQFF
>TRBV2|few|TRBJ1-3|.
TGTGCCAATTCGGGCGACTCTGGAAACACCATATATTTT
CANSGDSGNTIYF
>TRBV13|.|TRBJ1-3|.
TGTGCCAGCAGCCCCCGCACAGCGCAAAGGGGAAACACCATATATTTT
CASSPRTAQRGNTIYF
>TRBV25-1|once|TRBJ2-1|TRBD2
TGTGCCAGTACCCGTAGCGGGGGAGTTTACAATGAGCAGTTCTTC
CASTRSGGVYNEQFF
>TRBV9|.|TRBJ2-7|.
TGTGCCAGCAGCCAAGGGGGGGCCTGCGAGCAGTACTTC
CASSQGGACEQYF
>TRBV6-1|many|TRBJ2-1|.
TGTGCCAGCACCCTGGACTCCTCCGGATACAATGAGCAGTTCTTC
CASTLDSSGYNEQFF
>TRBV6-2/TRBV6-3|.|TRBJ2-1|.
TGTGCCAGCAGTTACCTACAGGGTGTTGCGCTGAATGAGCAGTTCTTC
CASSYLQGVALNEQFF
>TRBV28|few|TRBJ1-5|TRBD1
TGTGCCAGCACTTTACCGGGACAGGGACAGCCCCAGCATTTT
CASTLPGQGQPQHF
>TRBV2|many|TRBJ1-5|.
TGTGCCAGCAGGACTCGGGCGTTCAATCAGCCCCAGCATTTT
CASRTRAFNQPQHF
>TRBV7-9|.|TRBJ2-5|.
TGTGCCAGCAGCTTCGCGCGGGCTAGGTGGGAGACCCAGTACTTC
CASSFARARWETQYF
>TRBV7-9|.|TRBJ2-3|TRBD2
TGTGCCAGCAGCTTAGGTTGGCGGGAGCTAGATACGCAGTATTTT
CASSLGWRELDTQYF